This passage covers 9 T cell receptor beta chains from one sample sequenced in a study of a mutant IDH1 vaccine in newly diagnosed glioma. These TCRs are of unknown antigen specificity. Assay used: immunoSEQ multiplex PCR; TCRdb lists only in-frame clones, some missing. Of 55,000 to 65,000 clones listed, about 80% were seen once; the top ten hold 3% to 4.5%. Time point defined: week 11, during vaccination. Vaccine doses each comprised 300 ug of mutant IDH1 20-mer peptide, with topical imiquimod. The sample in question was PBMCs, obtained from a glioma patient whose treatment included an IDH1 peptide vaccine. These receptors were obtained from a young man with glioma.

The gene calls are TRBV28 and TRBJ1-1, with TRBD1 matching over 9 bases. J was trimmed by 8 bases and V by 2 bases; bases with no gene match: 3. The CDR3 extends over 13 amino acids. Germline CDR1 MDHEN, CDR2 SYDVKM. CDR3 region: CASSLHGTGEAFF. The CDR3 nucleotides are TGTGCCAGCAGTTTACATGGGACAGGGGAAGCTTTCTTT.

V is TRBV7-9 and J is TRBJ1-1; unclear D gene. This CDR3 spans 14 amino acids. The germline V and J ends were trimmed by 1 base and 2 bases, with 8 bases remaining between them. Germline CDR1 SEHNR, CDR2 FQNEAQ (reference sequence). CDR3 sequence (DNA): TGTGCCAGCAGCTTAGTGGCAGCTAACACTGAAGCTTTCTTT. As protein: CASSLVAANTEAFF.

This rearrangement joins TRBV29-1 to TRBJ1-1; a possible D gene is TRBD1 (6 bases). The germline CDR1 and CDR2 sequences are SQVTM and ANQGSEA. V lost 4 bases and J lost 1, with 13 bases in between. There are 14 residues in the CDR3. The CDR3 sequence is CSVAGGAANTEAFF. DNA for the CDR3: TGCAGCGTTGCGGGGGGCGCGGCGAACACTGAAGCTTTCTTT.

The chain recombines TRBV25-1 with TRBJ2-5; D may be TRBD1 (6 bases). This CDR3 has 14 residues. V was trimmed by 1 base and J by 4 bases, leaving 10 bases between them. Germline-derived CDR1 and CDR2 are MGHDK and SYGVNS. The CDR3 region is CASSEWTERETQYF. The CDR3 DNA reads as TGTGCCAGCAGTGAATGGACAGAAAGAGAGACCCAGTACTTC.

The chain couples TRBV5-4 to TRBJ2-3, with 7 bases aligning to TRBD1. Germline V lookup: CDR1 SGHNT, CDR2 YYREEE (reference sequence). The CDR3 totals 16 residues. J was trimmed by 2 bases and V by 3 bases; bases with no gene match: 9. The CDR3 sequence is CASSSPGQRSTDTQYF. The CDR3 DNA sequence: TGTGCCAGCAGCTCACCGGGACAGCGATCCACAGATACGCAGTATTTT.

The rearrangement links TRBV11-2 to TRBJ1-4, with 7 bases fitting TRBD1. Germline assignment: CDR1 SGHAT and CDR2 FQNNGV. Losses at the gene ends were 4 bases for V and 6 bases for J; bases not matched to a gene: 5. CDR3 size: 14 residues. CDR3 DNA sequence: TGTGCCAGCAGCTATGGGACAGTCTATGAAAAACTGTTTTTT. Translated, it gives CASSYGTVYEKLFF.

This chain uses TRBV2 with TRBJ2-2, with TRBD2 as a possible D gene (6 bases). The CDR3 totals 14 residues. V lost 6 bases, J lost 2 bases, and 10 bases lay in between. CDR1 is SNHLY, CDR2 FYNNEI, per germline. This CDR3 reads CASRAGTNTGELFF. As DNA, the CDR3 is TGTGCCAGCAGGGCCGGGACTAACACCGGGGAGCTGTTTTTT.

With regard to this clone: One junction end disagrees with the germline gene, perhaps due to a read error. The chain uses TRBV6-4 and TRBJ1-4; tentative D call: TRBD1 (5 bases). Germline V gives CDR1 MRHNA, CDR2 SNTAGT. CDR3 length: 14 residues. The CDR3 region is CASSVQDVRIKTVF. CDR3 sequence (DNA): TGTGCCAGCAGTGTACAGGACGTAAGAATAAAAACTGTTTTT.

This clone was detected only once. This chain links TRBV13 with TRBJ2-7, with 9 bases identical to TRBD1. Trimming cost V 8 bases and J 6 bases; bases outside gene matches: 8. The CDR3 sequence is 13 residues long. CDR1 is PRHDT and CDR2 is FYEKMQ in the germline V gene (reference sequence). CDR3 in amino acids: CASARGQGSEQYF. For the CDR3, the DNA is TGTGCCAGCGCCCGCGGACAGGGGAGCGAGCAGTACTTC.